The 21 T cell receptor beta chains presented below share a single source sample, sequenced in a study of T cells in Graves' hyperthyroidism and ophthalmopathy. What was amplified from RNA transcripts were TCR beta CDR3 regions. Initially, a first-round RT-PCR of the TCR CDR3 employed the HTBI primer set. TCRdb redid the calling of the multiplex PCR reads with MiXCR, one entry per CDR3 protein. Seen here are roughly 180,000 distinct CDR3 sequences, about a tenth observed once, and the top ten hold about 20%. The specimen sequenced was blood. All receptors come from a woman aged 18-30 years with Graves' hyperthyroidism that later progressed to Graves' ophthalmopathy.

A word on this clonotype: One base away lies a much larger clone, so this may be a sequencing read error. It is likely a read error, because the conserved phenylalanine at the end of the CDR3 is missing. CDR3 protein: CASSLNSPSGRGKNTEAFL. CDR3 DNA: TGTGCCAGCAGCTTAAATTCCCCTTCCGGTCGGGGGAAAAACACTGAAGCTTTCCTT. The genes are TRBV7-2 and TRBJ1-1; possible D gene TRBD1, 5 bases. The CDR3 runs to 19 residues. The ends were cut back, 2 bases at V and 2 bases at J, with 24 bases in the middle. Germline values: CDR1 SGHTA, CDR2 FQGNSA.

This clonotype was detected many times. This sequence joins TRBV27 and TRBJ2-7; 8 positions agree with TRBD2. The CDR3 extends over 15 amino acids. Losses at the gene ends were 4 bases for V and 6 bases for J; bases not matched to a gene: 11. Per the germline V gene, CDR1 is MNHEY and CDR2 is SMNVEV (reference sequence). The CDR3 DNA reads as TGTGCCAGCAGTTCCCCCCGAGCGGGAGAACTCGAGCAGTACTTC. Translated, it gives CASSSPRAGELEQYF.

The rearrangement uses TRBV4-1 and TRBJ1-4, with D maybe TRBD1 (5 bases). Germline-derived CDR1 and CDR2 are MGHRA and YSYEKL. Between the trimmed V and J ends, which lost 0 bases and 7 bases, there was a span of 15 bases. The CDR3 spans 16 residues. DNA of the CDR3: TGCGCCAGCAGCCAAGATAGAGCAGGGTTGGGTGAAAAACTGTTTTTT. It specifies CASSQDRAGLGEKLFF.

Many counts were recorded for this clonotype. DNA for the CDR3: TGTGCCAGCAGCTCCCAGGGCCTTAACACTGAAGCTTTCTTT. Residues: CASSSQGLNTEAFF. The rearrangement joins TRBV7-8 to TRBJ1-1; weak D call: TRBD1 (5 bases). With 4 bases removed from V and 2 bases from J, the gap between germline ends came to 11 bases. Germline CDR1 SGHVS, CDR2 FQNEAQ. The CDR3 is 14 amino acids.

In this sample, this clonotype turned up a few times. The rearrangement links TRBV4-1 to TRBJ2-1; 9 bases map to TRBD2. V lost 10 bases to trimming and J lost 4 bases; unmatched junction nucleotides: 11. This CDR3 comprises 15 residues. CDR1 and CDR2 (germline): MGHRA, YSYEKL. As DNA, the CDR3 is TGCGCCACCAAACCGGGTAGCGGGGGATACAATGAGCAGTTCTTC. Amino acid sequence: CATKPGSGGYNEQFF.

This clonotype was seen at least ten times. The V and J genes are TRBV7-3 and TRBJ1-1; D gene uncertain. The V gene's germline CDR1 is SGHTA and CDR2 FQGTGA. Trimming cost V 8 bases and J 5 bases, with 3 bases left between them. The CDR3 has 9 residues. The CDR3 DNA reads TGTGCCAGCTGGACTGAAGCTTTCTTT. It translates to CASWTEAFF.

There are many counts of this clonotype. This chain connects TRBV7-6 to TRBJ2-2; D is perhaps TRBD1 (6 bases). From germline, CDR1 is SGHVS and CDR2 FNYEAQ. CDR3 length: 16 amino acids. V was shortened by 5 bases and J by 4 bases, with 17 bases between the two germline ends. The CDR3 bases are TGTGCCAGCAGCCAACGGGCAGGGGTAGTCACCGGGGAGCTGTTTTTT. Its protein product is CASSQRAGVVTGELFF.

This clonotype was recorded a few times. J is TRBJ2-3 and V is TRBV11-2; tentatively, D is TRBD1 (6 bases). With 5 bases removed from V and 4 bases from J, the gap between germline ends came to 25 bases. The CDR3 extends over 18 amino acids. The germline gives CDR1 SGHAT, CDR2 FQNNGV. CDR3 region: CASSRRASGGGPPDTQYF. The CDR3 DNA is TGTGCCAGCAGCCGCCGTGCGTCTGGGGGCGGACCACCAGATACGCAGTATTTT.

This clonotype showed up just a few times. This chain links TRBV5-1 with TRBJ2-2; D not certain. Germline V gene lookup returns CDR1 SGHRS and CDR2 YFSETQ. Trimming shortened V by 0 bases and J by 0 bases, and 9 bases separated the two germline ends. CDR3 length: 16 amino acids. The CDR3 DNA sequence: TGCGCCAGCAGCTTGGCCATCAGATCGAACACCGGGGAGCTGTTTTTT. It yields the protein CASSLAIRSNTGELFF.

This clonotype was detected ten times or more. The V and J genes are TRBV5-1 and TRBJ2-2; 8 nucleotides agree with TRBD2. With 2 bases clipped from V and 1 base from J, the junction kept 4 bases outside the gene matches. The CDR3 consists of 16 residues. The germline V gene encodes CDR1 SGHRS and CDR2 YFSETQ. The DNA of the CDR3 is TGCGCCAGCAGCTTATACACTAGCGGGAACACCGGGGAGCTGTTTTTT. Protein product: CASSLYTSGNTGELFF.

This clonotype was counted many times. The chain links TRBV12-3 or TRBV12-4 to TRBJ1-6; TRBD1 might be the D (5 bases). Trimming removed 3 bases at V and 6 bases at J, with 21 bases between. The CDR3 contains 18 residues. The CDR3 DNA follows: TGTGCCAGCAGTTTTGCGGTGGGGCCATCAGGGCCTAATTCACCCCTCCACTTT. As protein: CASSFAVGPSGPNSPLHF.

The table lists this clonotype with many counts. V usage is TRBV7-8 and J usage is TRBJ1-1, with D possibly being TRBD1 (6 bases). The CDR3 contains 11 residues. Germline CDR1 and CDR2: SGHVS and FQNEAQ. With 5 bases removed from V and 10 bases from J, the gap between germline ends came to 11 bases. The CDR3 bases are TGTGCCAGCAGCCCACAGGGAGTAGCTTTCTTT. It yields the protein CASSPQGVAFF.

This clonotype was seen at least ten times. The chain employs TRBV20-1 and TRBJ2-5; 10 nucleotides line up with TRBD2. The germline V gene has CDR1 DFQATT and CDR2 SNEGSKA (reference sequence). The CDR3 extends over 13 amino acids. V lost 4 bases to trimming and J lost 3 bases; unmatched junction nucleotides: 2. The CDR3 sequence: CSATLAGEETQYF. The CDR3 DNA follows: TGCAGTGCTACCCTAGCGGGGGAAGAGACCCAGTACTTC.

This clonotype was detected ten times or more. The chain uses TRBV10-3 and TRBJ1-3; 7 nucleotides align to TRBD1. CDR1 is ENHRY and CDR2 is SYGVKD in the germline V gene. J gave up 2 bases and V 6 bases, and 1 base lay outside the gene matches. The CDR3 is 13 amino acids. The CDR3 protein is CAIRTGTGNTIYF. Here the CDR3 DNA reads TGTGCCATCAGGACAGGGACTGGAAACACCATATATTTT.

The chain couples TRBV6-2 or TRBV6-3 to TRBJ2-1, with TRBD1 matching over 10 bases. The ends lost 6 bases at V and 10 bases at J; junction bases unmatched: 9. This CDR3 comprises 14 residues. Germline V gives CDR1 MNHEY, CDR2 SVGEGT. The CDR3 sequence: CASRRDRGLGEQFF. The CDR3 region has the DNA TGTGCCAGCAGACGGGACAGGGGCCTAGGGGAGCAGTTCTTC.

This clonotype was counted at least ten times. This chain connects TRBV5-5 to TRBJ1-2; D remains unclear. The germline V and J ends were trimmed by 2 bases and 1 base, with 6 bases remaining between them. The CDR3 contains 13 residues. Per germline, CDR1 SGHKS and CDR2 YYEKEE (reference sequence). The CDR3 region is CASSLRINYGYTF. The DNA of the CDR3 is TGTGCCAGCAGCTTACGGATTAACTATGGCTACACCTTC.

This clonotype was detected ten times or more. V usage is TRBV28 and J usage is TRBJ1-2, with no clear D. The germline V gene encodes CDR1 MDHEN and CDR2 SYDVKM. CDR3 size: 16 residues. V lost 4 bases and J lost 8, with 23 bases in between. The CDR3 DNA sequence: TGTGCCAGCAGTTATCCATCCCGGTGGGCGTCGGGGGGCTACACCTTC. Its translation: CASSYPSRWASGGYTF.

This clonotype was recorded many times. V and J are TRBV12-3 or TRBV12-4 and TRBJ2-3, with 9 bases matching TRBD1. Losses at the gene ends were 5 bases for V and 0 bases for J; bases not matched to a gene: 6. This CDR3 contains 16 residues. DNA of the CDR3: TGTGCCAGCAGTCAGGGACAGGGTATTAGCACAGATACGCAGTATTTT. It specifies CASSQGQGISTDTQYF.

This clonotype came up many times. The chain employs TRBV20-1 and TRBJ2-7, with D uncertain. There are 13 residues in the CDR3. The germline V and J ends were trimmed by 1 base and 0 bases, with 7 bases remaining between them. CDR1 is DFQATT and CDR2 is SNEGSKA in the germline V gene (reference sequence). The CDR3 region is CSARGGSSYEQYF. Here the CDR3 DNA reads TGCAGTGCTAGAGGTGGAAGCTCCTACGAGCAGTACTTC.

The table lists this clonotype with many counts. The gene calls are TRBV11-3 and TRBJ2-1, with 7 bases fitting TRBD1. Germline lookup yields CDR1 SGHNT and CDR2 YENEEA. CDR3 length equals 15 residues. V shed 5 bases, J shed 6 bases, and the junction held 10 bases outside the gene matches. CDR3 in amino acids: CASSPTGVRINEQFF. CDR3 nucleotide sequence: TGTGCCAGCAGCCCTACAGGGGTAAGGATCAATGAGCAGTTCTTC.

This clonotype was recorded many times. This chain joins TRBV2 and TRBJ2-3; 7 bases are a match to TRBD2. Germline trimming cut 7 bases from V and 0 bases from J; bases unmatched to any gene: 7. Germline assignment: CDR1 SNHLY and CDR2 FYNNEI. The CDR3 is 15 amino acids. CDR3 nucleotide sequence: TGTGCCAGCACTCTTAGCGGGCTTAGCACAGATACGCAGTATTTT. Its protein product is CASTLSGLSTDTQYF. The full variable domain, with the rest looked up from reference TRBV2 and TRBJ2-3, is EPEVTQTPSHQVTQMGQEVILRCVPISNHLYFYWYRQILGQKVEFLVSFYNNEISEKSEIFDDQFSVERPDGSNFTLKIRSTKLEDSAMYFCASTLSGLSTDTQYFGPGTRLTVL.